This T cell receptor (beta chain) is drawn from a study of T cell responses to AZD1222 COVID-19 vaccine. Method: immunoSEQ multiplex PCR; TCRdb's copy keeps in-frame clones and lacks some. Of some 150,000 clones in the sample, around 89% were seen once. Trimming removed 5 bases at V and 7 bases at J, with 15 bases between. Germline V CDR1 and CDR2: MNHEY, SMNVEV (reference sequence). CDR3 size: 15 residues. The chain carries TRBV27 and TRBJ1-6; weak D call: TRBD1 (5 bases). The sequence derives from an adult in good health. This material consisted of peripheral blood, taken on day 0 of AZD1222 vaccination. This CDR3 is CASSLGTGKNSPLHF. The CDR3 bases are TGTGCCAGCAGTCTAGGGACGGGAAAGAATTCACCCCTCCACTTT.